Below, 3 T cell receptor beta chains from the same sample are listed, as sequenced in a study of shared clonotypes between healthy human individuals. Clones were read by immunoSEQ multiplex PCR, and TCRdb kept only the in-frame ones, dropping some. The sample has some 2,500,000 clones, 92% seen once; the top ten hold 0.3% to 0.45%. Sequencing input: naive CD4+ T cells from PBMCs. Subset denoted: CD45RA+ positively selected. The receptors originated from a man younger than 30 in good health. Some clones in this sample may be carry-over from other donors' samples.

V is TRBV5-4 and J is TRBJ2-1; D is perhaps TRBD2 (6 bases). Germline V CDR1 and CDR2: SGHNT, YYREEE (reference sequence). The CDR3 extends over 13 amino acids. The V gene lost 4 bases and the J gene lost 10 bases, with 15 bases spanning the gap. The CDR3 here is CASSPPGGGEQFF. CDR3 nucleotides: TGTGCCAGCAGCCCCCCCGGGGGTGGGGAGCAGTTCTTC.

This chain uses TRBV18 with TRBJ2-3; D unclear. Trimming stripped 1 base from V and 0 bases from J, with 17 bases between. Germline-derived CDR1 and CDR2 are KGHSH and LQKENI. The CDR3 covers 18 residues. The DNA of the CDR3 is TGTGCCAGCTCACCACGCCCCTTTTCAGCGACTAGCACAGATACGCAGTATTTT. This gives the protein CASSPRPFSATSTDTQYF.

This clone was seen only once. The genes are TRBV7-9 and TRBJ1-5; no clear D. This CDR3 contains 13 residues. CDR1 is SEHNR and CDR2 is FQNEAQ in the germline V gene (reference sequence). V was cut by 5 bases and J by 11 bases, with 16 bases left in between. CDR3 DNA sequence: TGTGCCAGCAGCCCCGGGATTCCCTCGGCCCAGCATTTT. Translated, it gives CASSPGIPSAQHF. Looking up the rest from reference TRBV7-9 and TRBJ1-5 gives the full variable domain: DTGVSQNPRHKITKRGQNVTFRCDPISEHNRLYWYRQTLGQGPEFLTYFQNEAQLEKSRLLSDRFSAERPKGSFSTLEIQRTEQGDSAMYLCASSPGIPSAQHFGDGTRLSIL.